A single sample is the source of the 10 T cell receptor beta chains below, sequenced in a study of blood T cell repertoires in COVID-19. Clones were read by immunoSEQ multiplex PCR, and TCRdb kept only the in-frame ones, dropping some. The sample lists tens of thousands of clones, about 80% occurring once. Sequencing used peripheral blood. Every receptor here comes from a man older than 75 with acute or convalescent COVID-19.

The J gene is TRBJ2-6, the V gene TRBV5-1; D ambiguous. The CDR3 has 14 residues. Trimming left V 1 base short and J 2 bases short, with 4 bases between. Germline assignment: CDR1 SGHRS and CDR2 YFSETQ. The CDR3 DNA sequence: TGCGCCAGCAGCTTGAGCACTGGGGCCAACGTCCTGACTTTC. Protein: CASSLSTGANVLTF.

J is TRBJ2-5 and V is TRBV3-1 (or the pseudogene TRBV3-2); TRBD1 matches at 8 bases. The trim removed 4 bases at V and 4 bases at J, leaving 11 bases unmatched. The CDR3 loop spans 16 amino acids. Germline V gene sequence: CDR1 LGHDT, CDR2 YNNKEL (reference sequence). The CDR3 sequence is CASSLYTGQGRETQYF. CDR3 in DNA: TGTGCCAGCAGCCTATATACCGGACAGGGAAGAGAGACCCAGTACTTC.

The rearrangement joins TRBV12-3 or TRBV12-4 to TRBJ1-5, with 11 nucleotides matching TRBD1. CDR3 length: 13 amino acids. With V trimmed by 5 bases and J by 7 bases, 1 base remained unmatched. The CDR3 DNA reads TGTGCCAGCAGTCGGACAGGGGGCCAGCCCCAGCATTTT. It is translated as CASSRTGGQPQHF.

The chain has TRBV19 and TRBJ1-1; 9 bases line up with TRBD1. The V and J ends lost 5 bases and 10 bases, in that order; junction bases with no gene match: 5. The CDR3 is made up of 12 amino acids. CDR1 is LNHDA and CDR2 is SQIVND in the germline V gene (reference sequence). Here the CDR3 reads CASSDRGGVAFF. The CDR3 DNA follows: TGTGCCAGTAGTGACAGGGGGGGCGTAGCTTTCTTT. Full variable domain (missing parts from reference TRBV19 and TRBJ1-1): DGGITQSPKYLFRKEGQNVTLSCEQNLNHDAMYWYRQDPGQGLRLIYYSQIVNDFQKGDIAEGYSVSREKKESFPLTVTSAQKNPTAFYLCASSDRGGVAFFGQGTRLTVV.

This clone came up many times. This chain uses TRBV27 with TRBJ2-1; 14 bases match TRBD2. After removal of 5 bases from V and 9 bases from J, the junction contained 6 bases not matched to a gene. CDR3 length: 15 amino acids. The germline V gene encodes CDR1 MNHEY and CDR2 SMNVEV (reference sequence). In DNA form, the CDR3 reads TGTGCCAGCAGTCGCGGGACTAGCGGGGGTAGTGAGCAGTTCTTC. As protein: CASSRGTSGGSEQFF.

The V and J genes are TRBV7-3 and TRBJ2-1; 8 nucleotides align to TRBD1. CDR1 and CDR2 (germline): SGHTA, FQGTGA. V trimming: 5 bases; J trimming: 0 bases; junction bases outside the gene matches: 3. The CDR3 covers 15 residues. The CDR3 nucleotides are TGTGCCAGCAGCGCGACAGGGGACTCCTACAATGAGCAGTTCTTC. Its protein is CASSATGDSYNEQFF.

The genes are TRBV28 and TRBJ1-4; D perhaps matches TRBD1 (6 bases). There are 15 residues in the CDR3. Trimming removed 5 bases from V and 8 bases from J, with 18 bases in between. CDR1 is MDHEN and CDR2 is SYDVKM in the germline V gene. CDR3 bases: TGTGCCAGCAGTCGGGGACATAGGAATGTGGAAAAACTGTTTTTT. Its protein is CASSRGHRNVEKLFF.

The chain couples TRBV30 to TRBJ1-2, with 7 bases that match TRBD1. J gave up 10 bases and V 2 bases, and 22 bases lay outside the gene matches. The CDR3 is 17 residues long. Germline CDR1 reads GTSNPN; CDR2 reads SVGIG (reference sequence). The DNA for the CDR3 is TGTGCCTGGAGTTCCGAGACAGGGAGTTATTCGGCCGATGTCTACACCTTC. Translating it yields CAWSSETGSYSADVYTF.

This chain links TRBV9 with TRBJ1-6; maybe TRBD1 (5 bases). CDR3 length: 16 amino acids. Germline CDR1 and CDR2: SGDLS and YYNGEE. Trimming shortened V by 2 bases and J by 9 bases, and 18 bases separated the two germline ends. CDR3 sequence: CASSVEGSYVSSPLHF. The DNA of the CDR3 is TGTGCCAGCAGCGTGGAGGGGTCGTATGTCTCTTCACCCCTCCACTTT.

The CDR3: CASSLYTGGRETQYF. The CDR3 bases are TGTGCCAGCAGCTTGTATACAGGGGGCAGAGAGACCCAGTACTTC. The rearrangement uses TRBV5-8 and TRBJ2-5, with 9 bases matching TRBD1. There are 15 residues in the CDR3. Germline V gene sequence: CDR1 SGHTS, CDR2 YDEGEE. V was clipped by 1 base and J by 4 bases; unmatched bases: 5.